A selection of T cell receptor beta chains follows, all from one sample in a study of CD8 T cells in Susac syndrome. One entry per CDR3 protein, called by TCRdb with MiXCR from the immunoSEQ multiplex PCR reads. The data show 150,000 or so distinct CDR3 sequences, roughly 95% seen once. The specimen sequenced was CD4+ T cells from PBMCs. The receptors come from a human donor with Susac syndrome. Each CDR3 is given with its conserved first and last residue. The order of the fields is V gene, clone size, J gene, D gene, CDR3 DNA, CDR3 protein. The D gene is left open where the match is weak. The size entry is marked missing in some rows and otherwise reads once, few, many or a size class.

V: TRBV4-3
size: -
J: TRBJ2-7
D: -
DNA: TGCGCCAGCAGCCAAGGCAGGGGCCTTACCTACGAGCAGTACTTC
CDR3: CASSQGRGLTYEQYF

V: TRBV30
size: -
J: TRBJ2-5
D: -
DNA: TGTGCCTGGAGTGTCTACCAAGAGACCCAGTACTTC
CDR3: CAWSVYQETQYF

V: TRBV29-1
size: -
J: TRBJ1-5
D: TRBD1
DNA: TGCAGCGTTGACAACGGGACAGGTAACATAGTCGGCAATCAGCCCCAGCATTTT
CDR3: CSVDNGTGNIVGNQPQHF

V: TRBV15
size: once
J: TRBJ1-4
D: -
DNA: TGTGCCACCAGCCAAGGGACGGATGAAAAACTGTTTTTT
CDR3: CATSQGTDEKLFF

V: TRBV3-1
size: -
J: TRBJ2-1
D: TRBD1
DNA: TGTGCCAGCAGCCAAGTGGGACAGGGAACCTACAATGAGCAGTTCTTC
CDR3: CASSQVGQGTYNEQFF

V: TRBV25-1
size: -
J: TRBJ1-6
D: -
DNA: TGTGCCAGCAGTGGCTACTGGGATTCACCCCTCCACTTT
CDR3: CASSGYWDSPLHF

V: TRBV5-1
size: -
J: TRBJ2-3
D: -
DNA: TGCGCCAGCAGCGACCAGGATACGCAGTATTTT
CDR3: CASSDQDTQYF

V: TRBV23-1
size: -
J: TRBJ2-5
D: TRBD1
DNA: TGCGCCAGCAGCCCCCGGGACAGCTTTCAAGAGACCCAGTACTTC
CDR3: CASSPRDSFQETQYF

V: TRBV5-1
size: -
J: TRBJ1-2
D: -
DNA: TGCGCCAGCAGCATTAATAACAGGGACGGCTACACCTTC
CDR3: CASSINNRDGYTF

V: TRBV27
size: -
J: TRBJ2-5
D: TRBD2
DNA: TGTGCCAGCAGCCGGACTAGCTTCCTCCAAGAGACCCAGTACTTC
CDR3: CASSRTSFLQETQYF

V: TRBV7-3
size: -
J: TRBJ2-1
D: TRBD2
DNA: TGTGCCAGCAGCTTGGCCCCCGGTTGGGAGGCGGGAGACAATGAGCAGTTCTTC
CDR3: CASSLAPGWEAGDNEQFF

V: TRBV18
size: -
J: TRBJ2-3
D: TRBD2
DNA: TGTGCCAGCTCACCTCTCGGGAGGGCCGAGACAGATACGCAGTATTTT
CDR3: CASSPLGRAETDTQYF

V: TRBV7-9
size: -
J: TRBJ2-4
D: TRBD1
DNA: TGTGCCAGCAGCTTAGATCTGACAGGGGCCAAAAACATTCAGTACTTC
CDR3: CASSLDLTGAKNIQYF

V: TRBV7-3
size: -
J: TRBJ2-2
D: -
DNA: TGTGCCAGCAGCCCCGTTACCAGGGGCGGGGAGCTGTTTTTT
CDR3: CASSPVTRGGELFF

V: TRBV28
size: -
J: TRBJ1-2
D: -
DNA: TGTGCCAGCAGTCAACATACATTCGACTATGGCTACACCTTC
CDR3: CASSQHTFDYGYTF

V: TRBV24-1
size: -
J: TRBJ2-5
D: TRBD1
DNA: TGTGCCACCAGTGACGGGGACAGGGGATGGGGAGAGACCCAGTACTTC
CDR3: CATSDGDRGWGETQYF

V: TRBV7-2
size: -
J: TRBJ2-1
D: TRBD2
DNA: TGTGCCAGCAGCCGGGGGGGAGCCGCGGATGAGCAGTTCTTC
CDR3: CASSRGGAADEQFF